This T cell receptor (beta chain) comes out of a study of metastatic and nonmetastatic thyroid tumors. Study summary: Across blood and tumor or nodule tissue, repertoires from malignant and benign thyroid patients were compared with one another.

The CDR3 length is 15 residues. The V end was cut by 7 bases, the J end by 5 bases, with 18 bases between. Germline lookup yields CDR1 LNHDA and CDR2 SQIVND (reference sequence). A note on this clone: Its antigen remains unknown.

Original processing methods: The distant-metastasis classifier for papillary thyroid cancer was built from CDR3 differences across clinicopathological groups. TCRdb used MiXCR to call clones anew from the PCR reads. These V and J calls derive from TCRdb rather than the authors' analysis. The table has 17,000 or so clones, under 30% seen once. Study conclusions and caveats: The study reportedly found significantly higher TCR beta diversity in malignant thyroid tumors than benign nodules, in blood and tumor.

Thyroid surgery was preceded by no treatment in any patient. The chain carries TRBV19 and TRBJ1-5; unclear D gene. Specimen: adjacent normal tissue. The receptor's source is a female donor with papillary thyroid cancer or a benign thyroid nodule (not recorded which). Some clones in this sample may be carry-over from other donors' samples. The CDR3 DNA sequence: TGTGCCAGTACCCCCAGTGGGCCCGCCGATCAGCCCCAGCATTTT. Protein: CASTPSGPADQPQHF. The variable domain in full, with the rest retrieved from reference TRBV19 and TRBJ1-5, is DGGITQSPKYLFRKEGQNVTLSCEQNLNHDAMYWYRQDPGQGLRLIYYSQIVNDFQKGDIAEGYSVSREKKESFPLTVTSAQKNPTAFYLCASTPSGPADQPQHFGDGTRLSIL.